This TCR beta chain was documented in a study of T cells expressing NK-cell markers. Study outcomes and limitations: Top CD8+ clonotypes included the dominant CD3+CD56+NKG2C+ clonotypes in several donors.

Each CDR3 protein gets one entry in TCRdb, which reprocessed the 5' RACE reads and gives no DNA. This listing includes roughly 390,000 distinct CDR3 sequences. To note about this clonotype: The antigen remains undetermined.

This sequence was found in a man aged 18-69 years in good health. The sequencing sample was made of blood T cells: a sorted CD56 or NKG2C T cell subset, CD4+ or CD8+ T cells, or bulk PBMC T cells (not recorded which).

The CDR3 protein is CASRDLQGRGTQYF. The gene calls are TRBV12-3 or TRBV12-4 and TRBJ2-5; TCRdb's D gene call, TRBD1, goes unchecked for lack of DNA. The CDR3 runs to 14 residues.